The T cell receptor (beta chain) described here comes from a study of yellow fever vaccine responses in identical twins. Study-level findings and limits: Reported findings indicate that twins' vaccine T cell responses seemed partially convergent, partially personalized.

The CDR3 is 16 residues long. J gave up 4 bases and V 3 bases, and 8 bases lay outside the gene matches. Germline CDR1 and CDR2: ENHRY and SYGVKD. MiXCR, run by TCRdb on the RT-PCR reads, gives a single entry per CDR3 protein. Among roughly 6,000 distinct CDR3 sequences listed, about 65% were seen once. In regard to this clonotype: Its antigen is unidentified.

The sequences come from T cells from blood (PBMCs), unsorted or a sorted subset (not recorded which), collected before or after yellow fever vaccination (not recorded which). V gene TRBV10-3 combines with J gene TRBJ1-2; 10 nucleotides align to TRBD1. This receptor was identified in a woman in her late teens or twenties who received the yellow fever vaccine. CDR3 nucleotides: TGTGCCATCAGTGAACGGGGGACAGGGGCTCCCTATGGCTACACCTTC. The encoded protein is CAISERGTGAPYGYTF.